This T cell receptor beta chain was sequenced for a study of Ad26.COV2.S vaccination and SARS-CoV-2 variants. Sequencing was performed with immunoSEQ multiplex PCR; in TCRdb, only in-frame clones are kept and a portion is missing. Found here are 440,000 or so clones, 90% of them singletons; the top ten hold around 4.5%. Study observations and caveats: Spike-specific TCR breadth in vaccine recipients exceeded that seen in placebo recipients.

In the case of this clone: Its target is unknown.

As for treatment: approximately 18 received Ad26.COV2.S at low or high dose, single or two shots; 5 received placebo; per-sample allocation not given. Vaccine and placebo recipients were sampled on day 63 after the first injection. V lost 1 base to trimming and J lost 2 bases, with 10 bases between them. Germline V gives CDR1 SGHDT, CDR2 YYEEEE. The CDR3 is 15 amino acids. The genes are TRBV5-6 and TRBJ1-5; D is perhaps TRBD1 (6 bases). The input for sequencing was peripheral blood, taken in a trial of Ad26.COV2.S vaccine versus placebo. This clonotype was obtained from a person aged 18-60 years who received the Ad26.COV2.S COVID-19 vaccine or a placebo. The CDR3 coding sequence is TGTGCCAGCAGCTTGAGGGGGTACGGCAATCAGCCCCAGCATTTT. This codes for CASSLRGYGNQPQHF. Using reference TRBV5-6 and TRBJ1-5 for the parts outside the CDR3, the full variable domain is DAGVTQSPTHLIKTRGQQVTLRCSPKSGHDTVSWYQQALGQGPQFIFQYYEEEERQRGNFPDRFSGHQFPNYSSELNVNALLLGDSALYLCASSLRGYGNQPQHFGDGTRLSIL.